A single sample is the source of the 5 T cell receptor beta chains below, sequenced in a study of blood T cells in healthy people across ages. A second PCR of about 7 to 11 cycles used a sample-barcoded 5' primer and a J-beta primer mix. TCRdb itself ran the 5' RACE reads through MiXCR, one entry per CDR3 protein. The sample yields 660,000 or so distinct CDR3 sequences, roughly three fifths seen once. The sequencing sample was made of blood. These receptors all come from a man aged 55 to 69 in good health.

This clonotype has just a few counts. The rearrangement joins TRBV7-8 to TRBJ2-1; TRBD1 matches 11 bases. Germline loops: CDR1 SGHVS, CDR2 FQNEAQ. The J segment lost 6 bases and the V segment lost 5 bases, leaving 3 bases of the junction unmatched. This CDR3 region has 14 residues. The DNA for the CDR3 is TGTGCCAGCAGCATAGGGACAGGGGGCAATGAGCAGTTCTTC. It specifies CASSIGTGGNEQFF. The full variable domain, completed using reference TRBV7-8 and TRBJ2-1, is GAGVSQSPRYKVAKRGQDVALRCDPISGHVSLFWYQQALGQGPEFLTYFQNEAQLDKSGLPSDRFFAERPEGSVSTLKIQRTQQEDSAVYLCASSIGTGGNEQFFGPGTRLTVL.

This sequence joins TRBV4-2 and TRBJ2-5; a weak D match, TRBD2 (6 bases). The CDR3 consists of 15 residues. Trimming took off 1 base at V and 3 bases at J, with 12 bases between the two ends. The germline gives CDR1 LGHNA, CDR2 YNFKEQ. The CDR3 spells CASSQGGLPEETQYF. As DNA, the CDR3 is TGTGCCAGCAGCCAAGGGGGACTTCCCGAAGAGACCCAGTACTTC.

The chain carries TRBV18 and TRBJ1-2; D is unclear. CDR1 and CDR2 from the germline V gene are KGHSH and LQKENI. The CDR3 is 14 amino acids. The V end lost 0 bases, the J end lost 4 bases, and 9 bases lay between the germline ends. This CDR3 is CASSPPRDIYGYTF. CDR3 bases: TGTGCCAGCTCACCACCTCGGGATATCTATGGCTACACCTTC.

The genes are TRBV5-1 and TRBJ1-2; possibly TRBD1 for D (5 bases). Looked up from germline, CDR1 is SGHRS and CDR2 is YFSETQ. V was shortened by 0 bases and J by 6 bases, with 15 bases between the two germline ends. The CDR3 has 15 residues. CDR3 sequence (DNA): TGCGCCAGCAGCTTGGCCACGGCAGGGCCTGATGGCTACACCTTC. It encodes CASSLATAGPDGYTF.

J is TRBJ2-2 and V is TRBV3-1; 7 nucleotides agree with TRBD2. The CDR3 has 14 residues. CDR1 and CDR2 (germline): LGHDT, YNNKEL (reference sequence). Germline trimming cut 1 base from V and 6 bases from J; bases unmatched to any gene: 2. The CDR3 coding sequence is TGTGCCAGCAGCCAAGTGAGCGGGGCCGGGGAGCTGTTTTTT. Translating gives CASSQVSGAGELFF.